This entry features one T cell receptor (beta chain) sequence. Its specificity is not known. A much larger clone lies one base from this, so it may be a read error. Researchers sorted naive CD8 T cells as cells that were CD8+CD4-CCR7+CD45RA+. The germline CDR1 and CDR2 sequences are SGHVS and FNYEAQ. CDR3 length: 14 amino acids. This sample is part of a study of molecular identifiers for immune sequencing clone quantification. General study findings and limits: Amid approximately 1 million naive cells, spiked Jurkat TCR RNA from one cell was reportedly still detectable. Identical TCR molecules can share a barcode, and this sharing could underestimate highly expanded clone sizes. Clones above 20 RNA copies held over 97% of effector molecules, under 1% in naive cells.

TCRdb independently ran MiXCR on the PCR reads; one entry per CDR3 protein. This table has about 40,000 distinct CDR3 sequences, about a fifth appearing once. The chain links TRBV7-6 to TRBJ2-7; D possibly corresponds to TRBD2 (6 bases). This sequence was found in a human donor in good health. Some libraries in this study had Jurkat cell RNA spiked in. Sequenced: naive CD8+ T cells from blood, with Jurkat cell RNA spiked in. Subset noted: FACS-sorted CD8+CD4-CCR7+CD45RA+ naive T cells. The DNA for the CDR3 is TGTGCCAGCAGCTTAGGGGAGGTGGGCTACAAGCAGTACTTC. Its translation: CASSLGEVGYKQYF.